This T cell receptor beta chain was observed in a study of T cell responses to AZD1222 COVID-19 vaccine. Method: immunoSEQ multiplex PCR; TCRdb's copy keeps in-frame clones and lacks some. The top ten hold 10% to 15% of the sample, which has some 120,000 clones, around 83% seen once. V lost 7 bases to trimming and J lost 7 bases, with 19 bases between them. There are 14 residues in the CDR3. CDR1 is SNHLY and CDR2 is FYNNEI in the germline V gene. The starting material was peripheral blood, obtained on day 0 of AZD1222 vaccination. The chain couples TRBV2 to TRBJ1-2, with D maybe TRBD1 (5 bases). The clonotype was recovered from an adult in good health. CDR3 loop: CASTRGLLRGGYTF. DNA for the CDR3: TGTGCCAGCACCCGGGGCCTATTAAGGGGTGGCTACACCTTC.